The clone carrying this TCR beta chain has more than one count but fewer than ten. The antigen is not known. The source of the sample is a study of memory CD4+ T cells and cytomegalovirus serostatus. Looking at the study overall: Donors were healthy Belgian adults, fewer than ten CMV seropositive and 20 to 30 seronegative.

V lost 2 bases and J lost 2; bases outside the gene matches: 7. The CDR3 has 16 amino acids. Germline CDR1 is MNHNY and CDR2 is SVGAGI (reference sequence). Points from the study as a whole: Median bootstrapped AUC for CMV status was about 0.94 originally, about 0.9 US-trained.

Profiled with immunoSEQ multiplex PCR; TCRdb holds only in-frame clones, not every one. The sample records roughly 45,000 clones, approximately 78% being singletons. The sort gate was single viable CD3+CD4+CD8-CD45RO+ cells for memory CD4+ T cells. Sequencing was carried out using memory CD4+ T cells from blood. The chain carries TRBV6-6 and TRBJ2-7, with 9 positions matching TRBD1. The receptor was isolated from an adult in good health and CMV-seronegative. The CDR3 is CASSYPGQGRAYEQYF. The CDR3 DNA reads as TGTGCCAGCAGTTACCCAGGACAGGGGAGGGCCTACGAGCAGTACTTC.